This T cell receptor beta chain stems from a study of somatic mutations in cytotoxic T cells in rheumatoid arthritis. As for the study in general: Before any treatment began, 30 to 35 ml EDTA peripheral blood was collected from patients right after diagnosis. Certain V beta antibody-stained T-cell populations, V beta1+ cells sequenced for TCRB among them, were flow-sorted to nearly 100% purity. General study results and limits: Per patient, the largest CD8+ clone was found to exceed 20% of CD8+ cells in 8 of 65 cases. No age-related increase in CD8+ clonality was seen in healthy controls, but one was seen in rheumatoid arthritis patients.

The CDR3 contains 15 residues. CDR1 is LNHDA and CDR2 is SQIVND in the germline V gene (reference sequence). V lost 5 bases to trimming and J lost 1 base; unmatched junction nucleotides: 5. The protocol was immunoSEQ multiplex PCR, while the TCRdb copy is restricted to in-frame clones and leaves out a portion. The data show about 10,000 clones, around nine tenths seen once. Turning to this clone: Antigen: not known.

This clonotype was obtained from a woman younger than 35 with rheumatoid arthritis. Specimen: CD4+ T cells sorted from blood. The chain has TRBV19 and TRBJ1-3; 7 bases agree with TRBD1. CDR3 in DNA: TGTGCCAGTAGTCCGACAGGGAAGTCTGGAAACACCATATATTTT. This gives the protein CASSPTGKSGNTIYF.